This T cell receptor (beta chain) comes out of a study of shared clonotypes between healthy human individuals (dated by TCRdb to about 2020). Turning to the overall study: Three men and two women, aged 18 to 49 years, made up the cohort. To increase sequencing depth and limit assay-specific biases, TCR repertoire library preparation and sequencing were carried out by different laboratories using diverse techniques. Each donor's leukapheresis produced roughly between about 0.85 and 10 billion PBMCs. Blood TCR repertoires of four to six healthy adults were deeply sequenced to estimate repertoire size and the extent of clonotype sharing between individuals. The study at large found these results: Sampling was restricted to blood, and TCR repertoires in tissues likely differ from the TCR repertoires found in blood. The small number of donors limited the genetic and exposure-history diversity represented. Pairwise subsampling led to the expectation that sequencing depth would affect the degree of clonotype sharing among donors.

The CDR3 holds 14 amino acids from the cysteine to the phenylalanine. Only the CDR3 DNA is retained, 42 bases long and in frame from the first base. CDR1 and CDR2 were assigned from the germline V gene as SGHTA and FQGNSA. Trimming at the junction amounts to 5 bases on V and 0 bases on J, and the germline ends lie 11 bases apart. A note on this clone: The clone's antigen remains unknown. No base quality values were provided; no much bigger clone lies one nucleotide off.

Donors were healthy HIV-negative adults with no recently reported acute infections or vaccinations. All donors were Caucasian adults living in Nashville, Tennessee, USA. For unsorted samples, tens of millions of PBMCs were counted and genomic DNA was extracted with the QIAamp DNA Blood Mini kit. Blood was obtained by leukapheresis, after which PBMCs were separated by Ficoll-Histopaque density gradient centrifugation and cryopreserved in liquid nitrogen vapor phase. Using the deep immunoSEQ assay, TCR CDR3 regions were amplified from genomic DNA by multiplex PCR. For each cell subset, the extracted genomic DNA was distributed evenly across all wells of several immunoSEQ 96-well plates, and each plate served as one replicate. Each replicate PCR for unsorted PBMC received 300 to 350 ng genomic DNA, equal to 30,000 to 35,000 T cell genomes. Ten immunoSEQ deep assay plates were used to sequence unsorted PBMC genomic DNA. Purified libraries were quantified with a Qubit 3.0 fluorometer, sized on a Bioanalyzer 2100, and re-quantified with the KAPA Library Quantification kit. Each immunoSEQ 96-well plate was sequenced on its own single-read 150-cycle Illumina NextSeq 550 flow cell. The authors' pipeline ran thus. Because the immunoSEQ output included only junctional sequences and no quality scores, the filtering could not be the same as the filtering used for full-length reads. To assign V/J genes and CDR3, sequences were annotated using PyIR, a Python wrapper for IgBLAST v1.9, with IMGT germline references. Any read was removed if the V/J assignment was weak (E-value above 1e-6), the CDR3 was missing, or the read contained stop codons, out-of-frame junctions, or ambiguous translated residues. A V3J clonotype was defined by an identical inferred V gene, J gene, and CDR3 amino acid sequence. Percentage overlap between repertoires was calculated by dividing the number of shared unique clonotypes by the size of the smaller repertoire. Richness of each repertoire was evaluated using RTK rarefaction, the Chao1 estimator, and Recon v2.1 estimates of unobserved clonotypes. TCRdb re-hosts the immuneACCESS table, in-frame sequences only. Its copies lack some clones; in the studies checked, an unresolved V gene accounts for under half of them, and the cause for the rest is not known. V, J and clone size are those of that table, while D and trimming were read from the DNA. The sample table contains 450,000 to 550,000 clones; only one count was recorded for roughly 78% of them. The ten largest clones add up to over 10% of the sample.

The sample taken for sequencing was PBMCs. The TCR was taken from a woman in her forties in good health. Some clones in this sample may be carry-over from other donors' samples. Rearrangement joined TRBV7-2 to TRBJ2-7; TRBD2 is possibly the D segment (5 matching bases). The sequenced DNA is TGTGCCAGCAGCCGGCGGGCCAGCTCCTACGAGCAGTACTTC. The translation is CASSRRASSYEQYF.